One and the same sample provided the 28 T cell receptor beta chains below, sequenced in a study of blood T cell repertoires in COVID-19. Here immunoSEQ multiplex PCR was the method, and the copy in TCRdb shows in-frame clones only, minus some. The sample consists of roughly 180,000 clones, roughly 83% of them appearing once. The sequencing sample was made of PBMCs or T cells enriched from blood (not recorded which). These receptors originate from a woman aged 25 to 39 who had recovered from COVID-19.

The chain carries TRBV27 and TRBJ1-4; TRBD1 aligns across 7 bases. The CDR3 has 18 residues. CDR1 and CDR2 (germline): MNHEY, SMNVEV (reference sequence). Trimming removed 1 base from V and 0 bases from J; junction bases left unmatched: 8. The CDR3 sequence: CASSLLGTGAATNEKLFF. Written as DNA, the CDR3 is TGTGCCAGCAGTTTATTGGGTACAGGGGCTGCAACTAATGAAAAACTGTTTTTT.

The chain uses TRBV7-8 and TRBJ2-1; TRBD1 matches 8 bases. The ends lost 2 bases at V and 4 bases at J; junction bases unmatched: 16. The CDR3 totals 19 residues. Germline CDR1 and CDR2: SGHVS and FQNEAQ. CDR3 DNA sequence: TGTGCCAGCAGCTTACGTGGGGAAGAAGCCGGGACAGGTTACAATGAGCAGTTCTTC. It translates to CASSLRGEEAGTGYNEQFF.

The chain has TRBV11-2 and TRBJ2-5, with D possibly being TRBD1 (5 bases). This CDR3 is built from 15 residues. CDR1 SGHAT and CDR2 FQNNGV come from the germline V gene. The V gene lost 5 bases and the J gene lost 4 bases, with 17 bases spanning the gap. For the CDR3, the DNA is TGTGCCAGCAGCGCCCCGCAGGGAACAGGAGAGACCCAGTACTTC. Protein: CASSAPQGTGETQYF. Together with reference TRBV11-2 and TRBJ2-5, the CDR3 gives the full variable domain: EAGVAQSPRYKIIEKRQSVAFWCNPISGHATLYWYQQILGQGPKLLIQFQNNGVVDDSQLPKDRFSAERLKGVDSTLKIQPAKLEDSAVYLCASSAPQGTGETQYFGPGTRLLVL.

CDR3 in amino acids: CASSGRDRGYGNYGYTF. CDR3 sequence (DNA): TGTGCCAGCAGTGGACGCGACAGGGGATACGGTAACTATGGCTACACCTTC. The rearrangement uses TRBV2 and TRBJ1-2; 8 bases line up with TRBD1. The CDR3 is made up of 17 amino acids. The V segment lost 4 bases and the J segment 1 base; nucleotides outside the gene matches: 11. From germline, CDR1 is SNHLY and CDR2 FYNNEI.

The rearrangement links TRBV5-1 to TRBJ2-7, with 8 bases lining up with TRBD1. The CDR3 runs 13 residues. Germline lookup yields CDR1 SGHRS and CDR2 YFSETQ. V gave up 4 bases and J gave up 6 bases; unmatched junction bases: 6. The CDR3 protein is CASSHGQGREQYF. The CDR3 bases are TGCGCCAGCAGCCATGGACAGGGACGCGAGCAGTACTTC.

This rearrangement joins TRBV21-1 to TRBJ1-5; the tabulated D call, TRBD1, remains unverified against the DNA. TRBV21-1 has pseudogene status. This CDR3 region has 20 residues. CDR3 protein: CASSKDMVGGQAFRNQPQHF. The CDR3 DNA follows: TGTGCCAGCAGCAAAGACATGGTGGGTGGACAGGCCTTTCGCAATCAGCCCCAGCATTTT.

V gene TRBV28 combines with J gene TRBJ2-1; TRBD1 might be the D (6 bases). Trimming removed 2 bases from V and 5 bases from J, with 16 bases in between. Germline V gene lookup returns CDR1 MDHEN and CDR2 SYDVKM. CDR3 length: 16 amino acids. The CDR3 DNA is TGTGCCAGCAGTTTAATATCCAGGGGCTCACACAATGAGCAGTTCTTC. Its translation: CASSLISRGSHNEQFF.

This clone was counted only a few times. CDR3 region: CASIVGVGTGELFF. The CDR3 DNA reads as TGTGCCAGCATTGTGGGAGTGGGCACCGGGGAGCTGTTTTTT. The chain employs TRBV2 and TRBJ2-2, with D possibly TRBD2 on 5 matching bases. Between the trimmed V and J ends, which lost 7 bases and 4 bases, there was a span of 13 bases. Germline V gene sequence: CDR1 SNHLY, CDR2 FYNNEI. The CDR3 contains 14 residues.

The V call is TRBV9, the J call TRBJ1-4, with unresolved D. This CDR3 has 15 residues. The germline V gene has CDR1 SGDLS and CDR2 YYNGEE. V was trimmed by 4 bases and J by 3 bases, leaving 13 bases between them. This CDR3 is CASSLRSAANEKLFF. CDR3 in DNA: TGTGCCAGCAGCCTCAGATCCGCGGCTAATGAAAAACTGTTTTTT.

The V gene is TRBV11-2, the J gene TRBJ1-3, with 7 bases lining up with TRBD1. Per the germline V gene, CDR1 is SGHAT and CDR2 is FQNNGV. This CDR3 comprises 18 residues. J lost 3 bases, V lost 5 bases, and 16 bases had no gene match. The CDR3 bases are TGTGCCAGCAGCCTCGTTGGGGCGGAGACAGGGAATGGAAACACCATATATTTT. Residues: CASSLVGAETGNGNTIYF.

The chain employs TRBV4-1 and TRBJ2-5; possibly TRBD2 for D (7 bases). Germline V gene data show CDR1 as MGHRA and CDR2 as YSYEKL. Trimming took off 4 bases at V and 5 bases at J, with 14 bases between the two ends. The CDR3 runs 14 residues. The DNA for the CDR3 is TGCGCCAGCAGCCCGACGGGGGGCGCGGAGACCCAGTACTTC. Translation: CASSPTGGAETQYF.

This clone was found a few times. This rearrangement joins TRBV19 to TRBJ2-7; 7 bases line up with TRBD2. Per the germline V gene, CDR1 is LNHDA and CDR2 is SQIVND (reference sequence). Trimming cost V 4 bases and J 4 bases; bases outside gene matches: 10. The CDR3 runs 15 residues. The CDR3 DNA reads as TGTGCCAGTAGTAGAGGTGGACTAGTACCTTACGAGCAGTACTTC. Protein product: CASSRGGLVPYEQYF.

The V and J genes are TRBV14 and TRBJ2-7, with TRBD2 identical over 10 bases. With 4 bases clipped from V and 4 bases from J, the junction kept 10 bases outside the gene matches. This CDR3 spans 16 amino acids. Looked up from germline, CDR1 is SGHDN and CDR2 is FVKESK. CDR3 protein: CASSPLMTSGSYEQYF. CDR3 sequence (DNA): TGTGCCAGCAGCCCCTTGATGACTAGCGGGTCGTACGAGCAGTACTTC.

The rearrangement links TRBV11-2 to TRBJ1-4; 9 bases match TRBD1. The CDR3 consists of 15 residues. Germline lookup yields CDR1 SGHAT and CDR2 FQNNGV. The ends lost 3 bases at V and 5 bases at J; junction bases unmatched: 4. CDR3 in amino acids: CASSFPGTGNEKLFF. The CDR3 DNA sequence: TGTGCCAGCAGCTTTCCGGGGACAGGGAATGAAAAACTGTTTTTT.

The J gene is TRBJ1-1, the V gene TRBV29-1; no definite D call. Between the trimmed V and J ends, which lost 6 bases and 2 bases, there was a span of 22 bases. This CDR3 has 16 residues. Germline V gene data show CDR1 as SQVTM and CDR2 as ANQGSEA. CDR3 DNA sequence: TGCAGCGTCGTCAAGTCTATAGAATTCAAAAACACTGAAGCTTTCTTT. Residues: CSVVKSIEFKNTEAFF. The full variable domain, in which reference TRBV29-1 and TRBJ1-1 provide the parts outside the CDR3, is SAVISQKPSRDICQRGTSLTIQCQVDSQVTMMFWYRQQPGQSLTLIATANQGSEATYESGFVIDKFPISRPNLTFSTLTVSNMSPEDSSIYLCSVVKSIEFKNTEAFFGQGTRLTVV.

V and J are TRBV24-1 and TRBJ2-7; TRBD1 aligns across 10 bases. The germline gives CDR1 KGHDR, CDR2 SFDVKD. This CDR3 region has 14 residues. The junction had 4 bases not matched to a gene; V was cut back by 7 bases and J by 2 bases. In nucleotides, the CDR3 is TGTGCCACCAGCCCGGGACAGGGGCCCTACGAGCAGTACTTC. The encoded protein is CATSPGQGPYEQYF.

The sample holds one count of this clone. The V and J genes are TRBV19 and TRBJ1-1, with D unclear. Germline loops: CDR1 LNHDA, CDR2 SQIVND (reference sequence). The germline V and J ends were trimmed by 2 bases and 1 base, with 8 bases remaining between them. This CDR3 has 14 residues. The CDR3 region is CASSILRENTEAFF. DNA of the CDR3: TGTGCCAGTAGTATACTGAGGGAGAACACTGAAGCTTTCTTT.

The V call is TRBV27, the J call TRBJ1-1; D not certain. The CDR3 is made up of 14 amino acids. V was clipped by 5 bases and J by 4 bases, with 14 bases between them. CDR1 MNHEY and CDR2 SMNVEV come from the germline V gene (reference sequence). DNA of the CDR3: TGTGCCAGCAGTCTTACGACGGGGAGCACTGAAGCTTTCTTT. Translation gives CASSLTTGSTEAFF.

The J gene is TRBJ1-4, the V gene TRBV13; D perhaps matches TRBD1 (6 bases). Germline V lookup: CDR1 PRHDT, CDR2 FYEKMQ (reference sequence). The CDR3 covers 15 residues. V lost 2 bases and J lost 8, with 15 bases in between. This CDR3 is CASSLRQVGKEKLFF. In DNA form, the CDR3 reads TGTGCCAGCAGCTTAAGACAGGTCGGGAAGGAAAAACTGTTTTTT.

This sequence joins TRBV11-2 and TRBJ2-3; weak D call: TRBD2 (5 bases). The CDR3 is 15 residues long. V was clipped by 2 bases and J by 3 bases, with 12 bases between them. CDR1 and CDR2 (germline): SGHAT, FQNNGV. The CDR3 loop reads CASSLTAAGTDTQYF. CDR3 coding DNA: TGTGCCAGCAGCTTAACAGCGGCAGGAACAGATACGCAGTATTTT.

The chain has TRBV28 and TRBJ2-7; 11 nucleotides line up with TRBD2. CDR1 and CDR2 from the germline V gene are MDHEN and SYDVKM. Germline trimming cut 6 bases from V and 2 bases from J; bases unmatched to any gene: 6. CDR3 length: 15 residues. CDR3 DNA sequence: TGTGCCAGCAGGTCGACTAGCGGGGCCCCCTACGAGCAGTACTTC. Protein product: CASRSTSGAPYEQYF.

The rearrangement uses TRBV28 and TRBJ2-1, with TRBD2 matching 8 bases. With V trimmed by 9 bases and J by 6 bases, 19 bases remained unmatched. Germline CDR1 MDHEN, CDR2 SYDVKM. This CDR3 is built from 17 residues. The CDR3 DNA is TGTGCCAGTCTCGGGGGGGCCAGCACCTCATGGTTCAATGAGCAGTTCTTC. It yields the protein CASLGGASTSWFNEQFF.

J is TRBJ1-1 and V is TRBV3-1 (or the pseudogene TRBV3-2), with D hard to call. CDR3 length: 14 residues. Trimming took 1 base from V and 2 from J, leaving 8 bases between them. CDR1 is LGHDT, CDR2 YNNKEL, per germline (reference sequence). CDR3 loop: CASSQAPRNTEAFF. The CDR3 DNA reads TGTGCCAGCAGCCAAGCCCCCAGAAACACTGAAGCTTTCTTT.

Points on this clone: The same CDR3 arises from other DNA sequences in this sample as well. The rearrangement links TRBV5-1 to TRBJ2-5, with TRBD2 matching over 7 bases. Germline CDR1 is SGHRS and CDR2 is YFSETQ. The CDR3 spans 16 residues. With 0 bases clipped from V and 5 bases from J, the junction kept 10 bases outside the gene matches. The CDR3 sequence is CASSLVGTGGRETQYF. The CDR3 nucleotides are TGCGCCAGCAGCTTGGTGGGGACGGGGGGTCGGGAGACCCAGTACTTC.

The V gene is TRBV7-2, the J gene TRBJ1-5, with D possibly matching TRBD1 (5 bases). Deletions cut 1 base from V and 4 bases from J, with 11 bases between. Per germline, CDR1 SGHTA and CDR2 FQGNSA. The length of the CDR3 is 15 residues. CDR3 protein: CASSLVSGGNQPQHF. The CDR3 DNA is TGTGCCAGCAGCTTAGTTAGCGGGGGTAATCAGCCCCAGCATTTT.

This rearrangement joins TRBV27 to TRBJ2-1, with 12 bases that match TRBD2. Trimming took 5 bases from V and 1 from J; bases not matched to a gene: 3. Germline loops: CDR1 MNHEY, CDR2 SMNVEV (reference sequence). The CDR3 spans 16 residues. CDR3 protein: CASSLGLAGSYNEQFF. Here the CDR3 DNA reads TGTGCCAGCAGTCTTGGACTAGCGGGATCCTACAATGAGCAGTTCTTC.

This clone appeared once. The chain employs TRBV27 and TRBJ2-1; TRBD2 matches at 11 bases. J was trimmed by 9 bases and V by 1 base; bases with no gene match: 8. The V gene's germline CDR1 is MNHEY and CDR2 SMNVEV (reference sequence). The CDR3 extends over 16 amino acids. The CDR3 loop is CASSLLFGTSGGEQFF. CDR3 coding DNA: TGTGCCAGCAGTTTATTATTCGGGACTAGCGGCGGTGAGCAGTTCTTC.

This rearrangement joins TRBV9 to TRBJ2-1; 9 nucleotides line up with TRBD2. In germline, CDR1 is SGDLS, CDR2 YYNGEE. Trimming took 3 bases from V and 6 from J; bases not matched to a gene: 7. The CDR3 totals 15 residues. CDR3 amino acids: CASSASGTSSNEQFF. CDR3 nucleotides: TGTGCCAGCAGCGCCTCCGGGACTAGCTCCAATGAGCAGTTCTTC.